A selection of T cell receptor beta chains follows, all from one sample in a study of Graves' ophthalmopathy and Graves' hyperthyroidism. TCRdb reanalysed the multiplex PCR reads using MiXCR and keeps one entry per CDR3 protein. The sample has approximately 410,000 distinct CDR3 sequences, 15% to 19% seen once. The source material was peripheral blood. The receptors stem from a woman younger than 35 with stable Graves' hyperthyroidism. The conserved cysteine and the conserved F or W are not part of the CDR3 here.

TRBJ2-7	TRBV6-2/TRBV6-3	ASKPRQLSYEQY
TRBJ2-6	TRBV6-1	ATATGANVLT
TRBJ1-2	TRBV12-3/TRBV12-4	ASSPVGQDYGYT
TRBJ1-5	TRBV6-1	ASDRDGNQPQH
TRBJ1-3	TRBV6-1	ASSEPGQERNTIY
TRBJ1-1	TRBV2	ASSEGLGGQAF
TRBJ1-5	TRBV7-8	ASSLDRASNQPQH
TRBJ2-7	TRBV25-1	ASSGDRAPYEQY
TRBJ2-4	TRBV7-2	ASSGSGGGAKNIQY
TRBJ1-5	TRBV24-1	ATSEQGRQPQH
TRBJ1-6	TRBV10-3	AISERGSSYNSPLH
TRBJ1-2	TRBV4-1	ASSQDRGDYGYT
TRBJ2-6	TRBV12-3/TRBV12-4	ASSLLWDRVLAGANVLT
TRBJ1-2	TRBV7-9	ASSATGGAFGYT
TRBJ1-1	TRBV7-3	ASRARPEGVTEAF
TRBJ1-1	TRBV6-2/TRBV6-3	ASRGPRGQSNTEAF
TRBJ2-7	TRBV7-2	ASSFTPGQDYEQY
TRBJ2-7	TRBV25-1	ASSRRDITYEQY
TRBJ1-2	TRBV5-1	ASRFNAGQEKPES
TRBJ1-2	TRBV7-2	ASSLDPDNYGYT
TRBJ1-3	TRBV18	ASSPRGQGVSGNTIY
TRBJ1-2	TRBV19	ASSRDPRTLYGYT
TRBJ1-1	TRBV29-1	SGSRDIGTTEAF
TRBJ1-1	TRBV20-1	SAIVGGGSF
TRBJ2-4	TRBV20-1	SARDRRGGSIKY
TRBJ2-5	TRBV5-1	ASSLVQKETQY
TRBJ2-5	TRBV7-9	ASSQAGGKTQY